This is a list of T cell receptor beta chains from one sample in a study of shared clonotypes between healthy human individuals. The assay was immunoSEQ multiplex PCR, and TCRdb's table has in-frame clones only and misses some. The data contain hundreds of thousands of clones, about 91% of them singletons. The sequenced material came from naive CD8+ T cells sorted from blood. These receptors originate from a man aged 25 to 40 in good health. Both conserved end residues are part of each CDR3. A D gene is named only where the DNA matches it firmly. Clone sizes are given selectively: once, few, many, or a class where the clone is expanded.

CASSSRTVAQETQYF | TGTGCCAGCAGTTCCCGGACAGTAGCCCAAGAGACCCAGTACTTC | TRBV6-5 | . | TRBJ2-5 | .
CASSSRLAGGEYNEQFF | TGTGCCAGCAGCTCCAGACTAGCGGGAGGCGAATACAATGAGCAGTTCTTC | TRBV28 | . | TRBJ2-1 | TRBD2
CASSLAGGHGNTIYF | TGTGCCAGCAGCTTAGCAGGGGGCCATGGAAACACCATATATTTT | TRBV13 | . | TRBJ1-3 | TRBD1
CASSPVGGNEQFF | TGTGCCAGCTCACCCGTCGGTGGGAATGAGCAGTTCTTC | TRBV18 | . | TRBJ2-1 | .
CASSFSVNTEAFF | TGTGCCAGCAGTTTCTCGGTAAACACTGAAGCTTTCTTT | TRBV28 | . | TRBJ1-1 | .
CASSLRNEQFF | TGTGCCAGCAGTTTGAGGAATGAGCAGTTCTTC | TRBV27 | . | TRBJ2-1 | .
CASSSGELEGGELFF | TGTGCCAGCAGCTCTGGGGAGCTCGAAGGCGGGGAGCTGTTTTTT | TRBV2 | . | TRBJ2-2 | .
CASSESAGLQETQYF | TGTGCCAGCAGTGAGTCGGCGGGGCTCCAAGAGACCCAGTACTTC | TRBV2 | . | TRBJ2-5 | .
CASSSRQGKSYEQYF | TGTGCCAGCAGCTCCCGACAGGGAAAAAGCTACGAGCAGTACTTC | TRBV7-9 | . | TRBJ2-7 | TRBD1
CSVEAQDTEAFF | TGCAGCGTTGAGGCTCAGGACACTGAAGCTTTCTTT | TRBV29-1 | . | TRBJ1-1 | .
CASSDSDRRPNTEAFF | TGTGCCAGCAGCGACTCGGACAGGAGGCCGAACACTGAAGCTTTCTTT | TRBV7-9 | . | TRBJ1-1 | TRBD1
CASNPGGSYNEQFF | TGTGCCAGCAACCCGGGCGGGTCCTACAATGAGCAGTTCTTC | TRBV28 | . | TRBJ2-1 | .
CASSVGQGMPTEQYF | TGTGCCAGCAGTGTAGGACAGGGGATGCCCACGGAGCAGTACTTC | TRBV6-5 | once | TRBJ2-7 | TRBD1
CASSYYLNTEAFF | TGTGCCAGCAGTTACTATTTGAACACTGAAGCTTTCTTT | TRBV6-5 | few | TRBJ1-1 | .
CATSRVHANNEQFF | TGTGCCACCAGCAGAGTTCACGCAAACAATGAGCAGTTCTTC | TRBV15 | . | TRBJ2-1 | .
CASSQEYRGAYNEQFF | TGTGCCAGCAGCCAAGAATACAGGGGGGCCTACAATGAGCAGTTCTTC | TRBV14 | . | TRBJ2-1 | TRBD1
CASSDGQGVPNEKLFF | TGTGCCAGCAGTGACGGACAGGGGGTTCCTAATGAAAAACTGTTTTTT | TRBV25-1 | . | TRBJ1-4 | TRBD1
CASSTADSKQYF | TGTGCCAGCAGCACCGCGGACTCGAAGCAGTACTTC | TRBV27 | . | TRBJ2-7 | .
CASSPGTAGIYGYTF | TGCGCCAGCAGCCCCGGGACGGCAGGCATATATGGCTACACCTTC | TRBV4-3 | . | TRBJ1-2 | .
CASSVTADRPTNTGELFF | TGTGCCAGCAGCGTTACCGCGGACAGACCGACGAACACCGGGGAGCTGTTTTTT | TRBV2 | . | TRBJ2-2 | .
CASSLLTGSNQPQHF | TGTGCCAGCAGTTTATTAACAGGGAGCAATCAGCCCCAGCATTTT | TRBV28 | . | TRBJ1-5 | .
CASSLGQTRTNYGYTF | TGTGCCAGCAGCTTAGGGCAGACCAGAACTAACTATGGCTACACCTTC | TRBV13 | . | TRBJ1-2 | .